The source of this T cell receptor beta chain is a study of blood T cells in healthy people across ages. Comments on this clonotype: Its antigen remains unknown.

Study-level points and caveats: Age advanced and TCR beta diversity per million T cells fell, roughly linearly.

Every sample had a minimum of 7 million PBMCs isolated. Extraction yielded at least 5 micrograms of total RNA per sample. Then a second PCR, running about 6 to 11 cycles, was carried out with a sample-barcoded 5' primer and a J-beta primer mix. Tagging of each cDNA molecule was performed by a template-switch adaptor with 12 random nucleotides. MiXCR, applied by TCRdb to the 5' RACE reads, yields one record per CDR3 protein. The sample contains some 1 million distinct CDR3 sequences, less than 50% of which appear only once. The germline V gene encodes CDR1 MNHEY and CDR2 SVGAGI. V shed 5 bases and J shed 4 bases, with 9 bases lying between them. This CDR3 comprises 14 residues.

Sequenced input: blood. The TCR was taken from a woman aged 55-69 years in good health. The chain links TRBV6-5 to TRBJ2-6; no clear D gene. DNA of the CDR3: TGTGCCAGCAGTCCTTCATTCGGGGCCAACGTCCTGACTTTC. It is translated as CASSPSFGANVLTF.